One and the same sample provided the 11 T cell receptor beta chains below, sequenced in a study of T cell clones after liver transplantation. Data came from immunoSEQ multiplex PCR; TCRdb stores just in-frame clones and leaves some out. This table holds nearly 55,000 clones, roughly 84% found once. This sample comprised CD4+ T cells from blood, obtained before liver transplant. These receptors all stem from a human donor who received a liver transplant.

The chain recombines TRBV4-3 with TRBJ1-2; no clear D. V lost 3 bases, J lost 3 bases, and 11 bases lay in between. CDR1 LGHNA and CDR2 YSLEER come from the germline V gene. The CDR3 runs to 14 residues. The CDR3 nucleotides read TGCGCCAGCAGCCACCAGGACGGCTACTATGGCTACACCTTC. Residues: CASSHQDGYYGYTF.

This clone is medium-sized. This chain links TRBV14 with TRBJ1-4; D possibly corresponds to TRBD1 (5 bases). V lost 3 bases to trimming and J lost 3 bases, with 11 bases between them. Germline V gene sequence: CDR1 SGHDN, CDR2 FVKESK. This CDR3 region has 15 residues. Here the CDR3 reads CASSQLRGPNEKLFF. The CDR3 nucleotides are TGTGCCAGCAGCCAGCTTAGGGGACCTAATGAAAAACTGTTTTTT.

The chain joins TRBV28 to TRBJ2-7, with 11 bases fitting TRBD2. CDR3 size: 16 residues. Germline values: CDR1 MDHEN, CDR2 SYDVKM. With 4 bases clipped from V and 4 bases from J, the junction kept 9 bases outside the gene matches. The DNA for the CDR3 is TGTGCCAGCAGTTCGGATAATAGCGGGAGGGGATACGAGCAGTACTTC. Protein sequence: CASSSDNSGRGYEQYF.

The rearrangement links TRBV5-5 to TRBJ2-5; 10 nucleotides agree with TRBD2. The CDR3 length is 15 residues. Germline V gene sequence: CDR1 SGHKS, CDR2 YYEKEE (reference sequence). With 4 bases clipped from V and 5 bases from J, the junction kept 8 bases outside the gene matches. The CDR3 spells CASSLAASGGETQYF. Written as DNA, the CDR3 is TGTGCCAGCAGCCTCGCCGCTAGCGGGGGTGAGACCCAGTACTTC.

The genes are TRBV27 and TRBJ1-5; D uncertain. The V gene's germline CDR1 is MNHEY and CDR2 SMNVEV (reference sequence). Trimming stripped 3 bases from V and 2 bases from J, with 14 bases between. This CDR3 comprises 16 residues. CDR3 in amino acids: CASSFFLKRGNQPQHF. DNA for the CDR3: TGTGCCAGCAGTTTTTTTTTGAAGAGGGGCAATCAGCCCCAGCATTTT.

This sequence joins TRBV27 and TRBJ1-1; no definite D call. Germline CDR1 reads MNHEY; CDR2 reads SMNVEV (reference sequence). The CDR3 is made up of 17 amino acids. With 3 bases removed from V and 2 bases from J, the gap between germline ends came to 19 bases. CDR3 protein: CASSFRQVLTTNTEAFF. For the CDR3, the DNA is TGTGCCAGCAGTTTTAGGCAGGTACTTACCACAAACACTGAAGCTTTCTTT.

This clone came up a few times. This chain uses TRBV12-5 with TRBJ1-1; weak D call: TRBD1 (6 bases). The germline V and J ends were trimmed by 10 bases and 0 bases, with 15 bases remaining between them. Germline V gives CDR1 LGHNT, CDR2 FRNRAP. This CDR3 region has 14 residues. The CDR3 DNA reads TGTGCTACTTCCCCGGGACATGTGAACACTGAAGCTTTCTTT. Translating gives CATSPGHVNTEAFF.

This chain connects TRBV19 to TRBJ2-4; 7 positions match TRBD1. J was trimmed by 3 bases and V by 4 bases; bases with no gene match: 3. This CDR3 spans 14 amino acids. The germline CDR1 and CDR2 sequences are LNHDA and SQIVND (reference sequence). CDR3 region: CASSNTGDKNIQYF. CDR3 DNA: TGTGCCAGTAGTAACACAGGGGACAAAAACATTCAGTACTTC. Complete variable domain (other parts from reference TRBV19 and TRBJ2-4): DGGITQSPKYLFRKEGQNVTLSCEQNLNHDAMYWYRQDPGQGLRLIYYSQIVNDFQKGDIAEGYSVSREKKESFPLTVTSAQKNPTAFYLCASSNTGDKNIQYFGAGTRLSVL.

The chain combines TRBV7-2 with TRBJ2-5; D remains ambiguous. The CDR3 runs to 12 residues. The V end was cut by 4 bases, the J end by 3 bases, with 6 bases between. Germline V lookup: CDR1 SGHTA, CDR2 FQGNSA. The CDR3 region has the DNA TGTGCCAGCAGCTCGGGCGAAGAGACCCAGTACTTC. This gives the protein CASSSGEETQYF. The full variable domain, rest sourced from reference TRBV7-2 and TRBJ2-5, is GAGVSQSPSNKVTEKGKDVELRCDPISGHTALYWYRQSLGQGLEFLIYFQGNSAPDKSGLPSDRFSAERTGGSVSTLTIQRTQQEDSAVYLCASSSGEETQYFGPGTRLLVL.

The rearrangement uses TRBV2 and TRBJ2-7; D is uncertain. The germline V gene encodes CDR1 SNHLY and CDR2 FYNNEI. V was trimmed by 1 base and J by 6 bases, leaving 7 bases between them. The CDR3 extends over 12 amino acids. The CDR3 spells CASSEGPSEQYF. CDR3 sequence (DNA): TGTGCCAGCAGTGAAGGGCCCTCCGAGCAGTACTTC.

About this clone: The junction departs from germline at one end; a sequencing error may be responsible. The CDR3 nucleotides are TGTGCCAGTAGTATGTACCAGACTCTCCTGTTT. As protein: CASSMYQTLLF. V and J are TRBV19 and TRBJ2-3; D gene ambiguous. CDR3 size: 11 residues. Germline V CDR1 and CDR2: LNHDA, SQIVND (reference sequence).